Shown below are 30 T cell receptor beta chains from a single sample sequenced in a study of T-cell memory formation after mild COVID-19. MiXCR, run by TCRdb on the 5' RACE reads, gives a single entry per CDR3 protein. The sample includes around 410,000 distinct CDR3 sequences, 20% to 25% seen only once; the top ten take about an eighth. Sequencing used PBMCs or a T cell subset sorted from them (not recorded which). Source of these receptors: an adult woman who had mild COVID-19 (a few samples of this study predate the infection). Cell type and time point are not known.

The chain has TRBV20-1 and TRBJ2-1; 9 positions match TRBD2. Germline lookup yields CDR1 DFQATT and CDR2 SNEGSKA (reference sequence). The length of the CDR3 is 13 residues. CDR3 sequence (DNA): TGCCTTATAGCGGGAGATGGCGGCAATGAGCAGTTCTTC. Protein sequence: CLIAGDGGNEQFF.

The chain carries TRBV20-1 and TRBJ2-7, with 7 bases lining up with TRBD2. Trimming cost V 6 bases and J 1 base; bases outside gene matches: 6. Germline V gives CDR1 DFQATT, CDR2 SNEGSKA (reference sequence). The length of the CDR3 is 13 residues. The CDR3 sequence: CSASRRGSYEQYF. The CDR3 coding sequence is TGCAGTGCCTCCAGGCGGGGGTCCTACGAGCAGTACTTC.

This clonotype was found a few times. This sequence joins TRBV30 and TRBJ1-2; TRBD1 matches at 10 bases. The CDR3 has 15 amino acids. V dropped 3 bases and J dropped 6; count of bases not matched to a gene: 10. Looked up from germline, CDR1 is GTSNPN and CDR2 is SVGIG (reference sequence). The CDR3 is CAWRRGDRGHDGYTF. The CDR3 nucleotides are TGTGCCTGGAGACGGGGGGACAGGGGACATGATGGCTACACCTTC.

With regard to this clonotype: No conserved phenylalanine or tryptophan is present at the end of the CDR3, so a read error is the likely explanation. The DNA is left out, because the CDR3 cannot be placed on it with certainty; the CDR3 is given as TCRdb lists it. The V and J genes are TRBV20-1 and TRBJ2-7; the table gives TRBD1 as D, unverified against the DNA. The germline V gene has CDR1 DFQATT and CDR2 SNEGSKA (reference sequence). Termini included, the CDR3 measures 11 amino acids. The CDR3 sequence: CSARDLAGPRL.

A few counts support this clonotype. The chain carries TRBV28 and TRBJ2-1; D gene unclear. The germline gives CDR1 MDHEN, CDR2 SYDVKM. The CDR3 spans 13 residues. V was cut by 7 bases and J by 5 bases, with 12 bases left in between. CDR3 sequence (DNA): TGTGCCAGCACCGCTGGGTCCAACAATGAGCAGTTCTTC. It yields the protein CASTAGSNNEQFF.

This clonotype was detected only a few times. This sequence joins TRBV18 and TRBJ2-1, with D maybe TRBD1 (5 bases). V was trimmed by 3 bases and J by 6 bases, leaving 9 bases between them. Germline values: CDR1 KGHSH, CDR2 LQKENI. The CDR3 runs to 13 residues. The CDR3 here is CASSPTATNEQFF. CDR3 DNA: TGTGCCAGCTCACCGACAGCCACCAATGAGCAGTTCTTC. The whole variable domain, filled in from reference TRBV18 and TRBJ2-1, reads NAGVMQNPRHLVRRRGQEARLRCSPMKGHSHVYWYRQLPEEGLKFMVYLQKENIIDESGMPKERFSAEFPKEGPSILRIQQVVRGDSAAYFCASSPTATNEQFFGPGTRLTVL.

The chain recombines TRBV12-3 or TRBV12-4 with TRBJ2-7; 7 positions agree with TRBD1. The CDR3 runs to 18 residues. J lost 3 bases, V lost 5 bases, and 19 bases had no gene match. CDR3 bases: TGTGCCAGCAGTGACCTCACCTCTACCGGGACAGAAGTCTACGAGCAGTACTTC. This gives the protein CASSDLTSTGTEVYEQYF.

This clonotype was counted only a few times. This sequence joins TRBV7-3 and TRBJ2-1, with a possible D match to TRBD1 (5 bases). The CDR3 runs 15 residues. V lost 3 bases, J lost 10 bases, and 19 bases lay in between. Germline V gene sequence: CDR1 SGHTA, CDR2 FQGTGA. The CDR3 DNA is TGTGCCAGCAGCTTCGCCAGGGCCGGGCTCTACGAGCAGTTCTTC. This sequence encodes CASSFARAGLYEQFF.

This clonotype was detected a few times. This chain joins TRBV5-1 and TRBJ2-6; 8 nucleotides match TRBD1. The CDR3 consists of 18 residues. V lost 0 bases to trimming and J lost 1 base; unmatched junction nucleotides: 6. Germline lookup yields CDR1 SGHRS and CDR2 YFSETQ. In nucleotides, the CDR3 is TGCGCCAGCAGCTTGGCAGGGACAGGAGTTTCTGGGGCCAACGTCCTGACTTTC. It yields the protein CASSLAGTGVSGANVLTF. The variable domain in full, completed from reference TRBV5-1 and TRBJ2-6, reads KAGVTQTPRYLIKTRGQQVTLSCSPISGHRSVSWYQQTPGQGLQFLFEYFSETQRNKGNFPGRFSGRQFSNSRSEMNVSTLELGDSALYLCASSLAGTGVSGANVLTFGAGSRLTVL.

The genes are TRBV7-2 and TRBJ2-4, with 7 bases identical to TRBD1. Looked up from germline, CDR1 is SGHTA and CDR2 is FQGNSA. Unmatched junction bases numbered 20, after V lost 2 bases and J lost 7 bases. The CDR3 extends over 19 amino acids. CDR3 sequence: CASSLRVLAGGAAPNIQYF. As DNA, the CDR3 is TGTGCCAGCAGCTTACGGGTTCTAGCAGGGGGAGCGGCCCCCAACATTCAGTACTTC.

The DNA of the CDR3 is TGTGCCAGCAGTTTTGCGCTAACCCAAGAGACCCAGTACTTC. This sequence encodes CASSFALTQETQYF. The rearrangement uses TRBV12-3 or TRBV12-4 and TRBJ2-5; D is uncertain. V lost 3 bases to trimming and J lost 1 base, with 9 bases between them. The CDR3 has 14 residues.

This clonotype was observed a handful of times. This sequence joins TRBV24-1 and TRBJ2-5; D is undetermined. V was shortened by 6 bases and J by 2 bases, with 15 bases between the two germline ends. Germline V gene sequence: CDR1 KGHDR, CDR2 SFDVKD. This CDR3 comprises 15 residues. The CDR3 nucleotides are TGTGCCACCAGTCGGACCAAGGGCGGACAAGAGACCCAGTACTTC. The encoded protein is CATSRTKGGQETQYF.

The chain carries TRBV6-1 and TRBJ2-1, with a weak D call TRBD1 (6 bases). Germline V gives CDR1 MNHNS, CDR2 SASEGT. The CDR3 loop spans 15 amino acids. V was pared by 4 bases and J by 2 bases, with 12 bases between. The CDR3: CASSGDTRPYNEQFF. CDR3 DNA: TGTGCCAGCAGTGGGGACACCCGACCCTACAATGAGCAGTTCTTC.

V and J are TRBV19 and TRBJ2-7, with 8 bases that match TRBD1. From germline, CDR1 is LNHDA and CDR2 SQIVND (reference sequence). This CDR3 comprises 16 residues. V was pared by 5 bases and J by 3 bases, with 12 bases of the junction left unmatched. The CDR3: CASSPRPGQAIYEQYF. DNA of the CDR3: TGTGCCAGTAGTCCCCGTCCGGGACAGGCCATCTACGAGCAGTACTTC.

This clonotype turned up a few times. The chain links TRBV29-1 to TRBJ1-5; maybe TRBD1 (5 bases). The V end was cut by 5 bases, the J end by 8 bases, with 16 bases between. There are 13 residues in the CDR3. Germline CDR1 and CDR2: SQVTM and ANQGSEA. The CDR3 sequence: CSVQDTPGEPQHF. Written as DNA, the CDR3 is TGCAGCGTTCAGGACACCCCAGGAGAGCCCCAGCATTTT.

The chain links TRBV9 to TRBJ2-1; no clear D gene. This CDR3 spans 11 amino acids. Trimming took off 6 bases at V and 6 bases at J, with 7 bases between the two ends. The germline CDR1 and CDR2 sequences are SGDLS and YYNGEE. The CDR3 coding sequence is TGTGCCAGCACTGGGCGCAATGAGCAGTTCTTC. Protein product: CASTGRNEQFF.

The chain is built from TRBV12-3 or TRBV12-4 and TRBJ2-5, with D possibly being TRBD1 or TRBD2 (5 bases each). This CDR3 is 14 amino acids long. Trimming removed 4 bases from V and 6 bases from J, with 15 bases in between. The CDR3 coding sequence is TGTGCCAGCAGTTCTGATGTGGGACCCCAGACCCAGTACTTC. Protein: CASSSDVGPQTQYF.

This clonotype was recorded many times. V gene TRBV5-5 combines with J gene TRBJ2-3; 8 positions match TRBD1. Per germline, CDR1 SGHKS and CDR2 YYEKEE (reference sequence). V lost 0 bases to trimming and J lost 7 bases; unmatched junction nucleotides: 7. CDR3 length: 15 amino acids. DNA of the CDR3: TGTGCCAGCAGCTTGGGCTTCGACAGGGGAAATACGCAGTATTTT. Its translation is CASSLGFDRGNTQYF.

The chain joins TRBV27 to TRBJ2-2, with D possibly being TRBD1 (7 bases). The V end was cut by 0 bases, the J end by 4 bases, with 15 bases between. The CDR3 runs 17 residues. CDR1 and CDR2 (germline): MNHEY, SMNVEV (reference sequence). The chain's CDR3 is CASSLSRAGGTTGELFF. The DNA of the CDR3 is TGTGCCAGCAGTTTATCTCGGGCAGGGGGGACCACCGGGGAGCTGTTTTTT.

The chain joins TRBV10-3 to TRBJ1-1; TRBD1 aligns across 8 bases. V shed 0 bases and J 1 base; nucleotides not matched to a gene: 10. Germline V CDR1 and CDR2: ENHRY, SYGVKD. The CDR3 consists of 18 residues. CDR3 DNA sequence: TGTGCCATCAGTGAGTCGAAGGGCAGGGGGCAGGGGAACACTGAAGCTTTCTTT. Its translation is CAISESKGRGQGNTEAFF.

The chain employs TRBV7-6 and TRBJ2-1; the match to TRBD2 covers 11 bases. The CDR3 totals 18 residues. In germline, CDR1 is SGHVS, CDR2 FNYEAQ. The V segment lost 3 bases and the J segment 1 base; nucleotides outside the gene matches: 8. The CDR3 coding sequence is TGTGCCAGCAGCTTTGGGCTAGCGGGGGGAAGGTCCTACAATGAGCAGTTCTTC. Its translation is CASSFGLAGGRSYNEQFF.

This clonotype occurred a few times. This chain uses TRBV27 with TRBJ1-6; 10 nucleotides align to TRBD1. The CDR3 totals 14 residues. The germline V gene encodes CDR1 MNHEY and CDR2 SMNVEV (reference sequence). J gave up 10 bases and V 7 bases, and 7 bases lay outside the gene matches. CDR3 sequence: CASKMGQGNSPLHF. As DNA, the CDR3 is TGTGCCAGCAAGATGGGACAGGGGAACTCACCCCTCCACTTT.

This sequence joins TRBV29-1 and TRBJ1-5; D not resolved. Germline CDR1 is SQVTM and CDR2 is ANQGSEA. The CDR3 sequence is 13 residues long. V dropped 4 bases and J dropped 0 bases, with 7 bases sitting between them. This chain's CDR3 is CSVASSSNQPQHF. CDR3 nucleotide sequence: TGCAGCGTTGCTTCCAGTAGCAATCAGCCCCAGCATTTT.

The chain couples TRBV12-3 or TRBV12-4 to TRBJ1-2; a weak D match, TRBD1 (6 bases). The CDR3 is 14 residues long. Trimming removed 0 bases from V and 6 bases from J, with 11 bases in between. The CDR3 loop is CASSLAGGSHGYTF. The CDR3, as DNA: TGTGCCAGCAGTTTAGCAGGGGGGAGTCATGGCTACACCTTC.

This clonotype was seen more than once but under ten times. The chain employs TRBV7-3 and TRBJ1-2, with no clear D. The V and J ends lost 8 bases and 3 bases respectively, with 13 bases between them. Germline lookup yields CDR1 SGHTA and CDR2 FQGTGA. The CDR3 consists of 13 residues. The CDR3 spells CASGTGNYYGYTF. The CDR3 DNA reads TGTGCCAGCGGAACGGGGAACTACTATGGCTACACCTTC.

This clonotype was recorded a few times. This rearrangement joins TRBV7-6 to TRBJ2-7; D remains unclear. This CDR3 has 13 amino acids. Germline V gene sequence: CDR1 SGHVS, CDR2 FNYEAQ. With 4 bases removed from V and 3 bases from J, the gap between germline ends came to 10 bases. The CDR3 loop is CASSWTANYEQYF. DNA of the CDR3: TGTGCCAGCAGCTGGACGGCAAACTACGAGCAGTACTTC.

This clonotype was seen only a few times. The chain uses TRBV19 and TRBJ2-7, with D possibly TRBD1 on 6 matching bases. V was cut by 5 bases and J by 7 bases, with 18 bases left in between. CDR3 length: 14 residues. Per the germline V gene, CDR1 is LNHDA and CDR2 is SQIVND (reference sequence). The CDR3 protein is CASSYWATGLEQYF. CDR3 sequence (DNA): TGTGCCAGTAGTTATTGGGCGACAGGACTGGAGCAGTACTTC.

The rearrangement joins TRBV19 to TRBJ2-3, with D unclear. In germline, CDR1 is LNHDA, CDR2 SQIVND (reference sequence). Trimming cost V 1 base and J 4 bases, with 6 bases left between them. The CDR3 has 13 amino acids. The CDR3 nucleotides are TGTGCCAGTAGTATAGGAGTCCCAGATACGCAGTATTTT. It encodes CASSIGVPDTQYF.

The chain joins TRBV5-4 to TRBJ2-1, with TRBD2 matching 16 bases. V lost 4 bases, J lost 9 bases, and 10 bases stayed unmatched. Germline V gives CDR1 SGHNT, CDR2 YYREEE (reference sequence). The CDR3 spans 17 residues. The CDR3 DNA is TGTGCCAGCAGCCCAGGGACTAGCGGGAGGGGTCTGGGTGAGCAGTTCTTC. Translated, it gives CASSPGTSGRGLGEQFF.

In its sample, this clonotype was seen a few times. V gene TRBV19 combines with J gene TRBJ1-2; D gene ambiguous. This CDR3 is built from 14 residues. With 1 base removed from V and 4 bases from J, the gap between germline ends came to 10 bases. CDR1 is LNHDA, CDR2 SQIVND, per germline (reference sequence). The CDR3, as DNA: TGTGCCAGTAGTATAGGGAAGGTCCTCTATGGCTACACCTTC. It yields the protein CASSIGKVLYGYTF.